This T cell receptor beta chain is from a study of T cells in Graves' hyperthyroidism and ophthalmopathy. From RNA transcripts, TCR beta CDR3 regions were amplified. During a first-round RT-PCR of the TCR CDR3, the HTBI primer set was used. From the multiplex PCR reads, TCRdb called clonotypes with MiXCR, one entry per CDR3 protein. The table shows some 270,000 distinct CDR3 sequences, with roughly 13% occurring only once. The CDR3 loop spans 14 amino acids. J was trimmed by 5 bases and V by 2 bases; bases with no gene match: 4. The V gene's germline CDR1 is SGHDN and CDR2 FVKESK. Used for diagnoses were clinical symptoms, serum thyroxine and TRAb, thyroid ultrasound and orbital computed tomography. This clonotype was observed once.

V is TRBV14 and J is TRBJ2-5; 8 bases are shared with TRBD2. Sequencing used blood. This sequence was found in a woman aged 40 to 55 with Graves' hyperthyroidism. The CDR3 here is CASSQQRERETQYF. The CDR3 bases are TGTGCCAGCAGCCAACAGCGGGAGAGGGAGACCCAGTACTTC.